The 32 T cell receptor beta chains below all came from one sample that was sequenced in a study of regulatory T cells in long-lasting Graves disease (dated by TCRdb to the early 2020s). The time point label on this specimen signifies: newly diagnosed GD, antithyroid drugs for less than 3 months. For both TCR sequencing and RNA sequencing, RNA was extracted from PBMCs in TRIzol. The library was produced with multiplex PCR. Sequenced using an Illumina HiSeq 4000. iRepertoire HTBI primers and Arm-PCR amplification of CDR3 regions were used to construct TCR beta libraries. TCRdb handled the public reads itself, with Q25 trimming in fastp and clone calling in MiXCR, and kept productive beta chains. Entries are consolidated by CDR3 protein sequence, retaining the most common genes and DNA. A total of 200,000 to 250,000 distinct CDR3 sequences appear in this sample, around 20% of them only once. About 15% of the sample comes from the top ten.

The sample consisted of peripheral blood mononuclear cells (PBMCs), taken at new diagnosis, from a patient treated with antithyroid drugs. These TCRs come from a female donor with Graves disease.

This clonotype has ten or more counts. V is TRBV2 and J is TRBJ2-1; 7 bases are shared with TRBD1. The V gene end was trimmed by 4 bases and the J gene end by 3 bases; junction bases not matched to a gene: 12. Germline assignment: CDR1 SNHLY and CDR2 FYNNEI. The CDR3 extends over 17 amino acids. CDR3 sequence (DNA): TGTGCCAGCAGTGCCACAGGGGCCGTTTTCTACTACAATGAGCAGTTCTTC. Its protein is CASSATGAVFYYNEQFF.

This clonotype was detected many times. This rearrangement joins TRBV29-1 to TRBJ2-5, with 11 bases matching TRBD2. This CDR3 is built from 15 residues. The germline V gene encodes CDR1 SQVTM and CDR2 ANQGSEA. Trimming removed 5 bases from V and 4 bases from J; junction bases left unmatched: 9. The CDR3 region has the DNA TGCAGCGTTCATCTACTAGCGGGAGTTCGAGAGACCCAGTACTTC. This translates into CSVHLLAGVRETQYF.

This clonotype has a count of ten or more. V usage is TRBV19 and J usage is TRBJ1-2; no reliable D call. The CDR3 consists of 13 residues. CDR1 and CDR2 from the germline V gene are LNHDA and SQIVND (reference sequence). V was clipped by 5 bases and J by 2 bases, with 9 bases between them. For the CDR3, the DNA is TGTGCCAGTAGTGGGGTGACGAACTATGGCTACACCTTC. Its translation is CASSGVTNYGYTF.

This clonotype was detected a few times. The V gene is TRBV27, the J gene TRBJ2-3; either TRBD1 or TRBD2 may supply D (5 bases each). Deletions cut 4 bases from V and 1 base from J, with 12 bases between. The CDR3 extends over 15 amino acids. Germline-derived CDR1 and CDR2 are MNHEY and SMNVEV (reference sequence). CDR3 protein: CASSYSGAGTDTQYF. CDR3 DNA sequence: TGTGCCAGCAGTTATTCCGGGGCAGGCACAGATACGCAGTATTTT.

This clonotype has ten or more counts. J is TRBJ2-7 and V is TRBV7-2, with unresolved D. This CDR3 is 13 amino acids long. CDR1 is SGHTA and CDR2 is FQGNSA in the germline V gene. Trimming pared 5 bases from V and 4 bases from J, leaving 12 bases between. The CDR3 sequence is CASSPKIGYEQYF. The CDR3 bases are TGTGCCAGCAGCCCTAAAATCGGGTACGAGCAGTACTTC.

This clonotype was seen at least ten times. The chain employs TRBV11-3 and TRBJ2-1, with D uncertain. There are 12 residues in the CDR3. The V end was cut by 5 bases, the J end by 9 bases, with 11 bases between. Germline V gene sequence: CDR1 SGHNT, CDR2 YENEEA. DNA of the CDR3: TGTGCCAGCAGCCCCTCGGGCGGTGAGCAGTTCTTC. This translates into CASSPSGGEQFF.

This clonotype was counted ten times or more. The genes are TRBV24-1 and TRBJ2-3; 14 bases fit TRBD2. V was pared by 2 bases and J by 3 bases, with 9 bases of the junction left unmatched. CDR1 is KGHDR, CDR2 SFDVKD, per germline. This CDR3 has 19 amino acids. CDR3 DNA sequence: TGTGCCACCAGTGATTCGACCCCGGGACTAGCGGGGGAGACAGATACGCAGTATTTT. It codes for CATSDSTPGLAGETDTQYF.

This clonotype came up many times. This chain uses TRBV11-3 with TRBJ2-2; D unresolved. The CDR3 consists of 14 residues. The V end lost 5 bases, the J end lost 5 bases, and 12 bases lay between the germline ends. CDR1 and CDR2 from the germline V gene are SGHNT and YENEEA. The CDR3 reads CASSLPDLTGELFF. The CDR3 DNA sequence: TGTGCCAGCAGCCTCCCCGACTTAACCGGGGAGCTGTTTTTT.

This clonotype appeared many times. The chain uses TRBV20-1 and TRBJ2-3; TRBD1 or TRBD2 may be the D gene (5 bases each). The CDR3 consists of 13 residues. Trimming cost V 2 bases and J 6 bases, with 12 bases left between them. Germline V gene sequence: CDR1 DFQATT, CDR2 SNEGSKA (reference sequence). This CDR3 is CSARLGPTDTQYF. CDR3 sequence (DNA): TGCAGTGCTAGATTGGGACCCACGGATACGCAGTATTTT.

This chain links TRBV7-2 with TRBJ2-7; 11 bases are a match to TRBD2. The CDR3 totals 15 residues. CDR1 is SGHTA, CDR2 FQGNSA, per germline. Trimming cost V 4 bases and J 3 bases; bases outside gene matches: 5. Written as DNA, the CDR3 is TGTGCCAGCAGCTCAGGACTAGCGGGTTACTACGAGCAGTACTTC. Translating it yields CASSSGLAGYYEQYF.

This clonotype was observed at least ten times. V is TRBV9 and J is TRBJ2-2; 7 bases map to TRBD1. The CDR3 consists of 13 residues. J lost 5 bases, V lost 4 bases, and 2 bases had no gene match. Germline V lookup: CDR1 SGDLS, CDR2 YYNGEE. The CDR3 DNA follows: TGTGCCAGCAGCCCGGGACAGACCGGGGAGCTGTTTTTT. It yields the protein CASSPGQTGELFF.

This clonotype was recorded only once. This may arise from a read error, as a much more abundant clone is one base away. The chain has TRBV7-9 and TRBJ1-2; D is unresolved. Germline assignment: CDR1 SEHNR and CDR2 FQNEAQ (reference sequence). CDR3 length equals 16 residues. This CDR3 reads CASSYPPVVPNYDYTF. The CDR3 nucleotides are TGTGCCAGCAGCTACCCCCCCGTGGTGCCCAACTATGACTACACCTTC.

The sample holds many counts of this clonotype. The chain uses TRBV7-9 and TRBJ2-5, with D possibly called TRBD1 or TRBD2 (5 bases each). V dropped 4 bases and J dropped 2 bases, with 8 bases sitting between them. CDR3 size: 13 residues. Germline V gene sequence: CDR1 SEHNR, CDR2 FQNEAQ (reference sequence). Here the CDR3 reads CASSSGGQETQYF. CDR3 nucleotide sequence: TGTGCCAGCAGCTCTGGGGGACAAGAGACCCAGTACTTC.

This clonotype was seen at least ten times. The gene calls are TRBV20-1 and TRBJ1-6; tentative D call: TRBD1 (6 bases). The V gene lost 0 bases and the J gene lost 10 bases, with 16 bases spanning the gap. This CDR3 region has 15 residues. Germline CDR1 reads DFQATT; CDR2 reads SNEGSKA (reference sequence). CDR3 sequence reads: CSARDRKGGVSPLHF. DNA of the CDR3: TGCAGTGCTAGAGATCGGAAGGGGGGTGTGTCACCCCTCCACTTT.

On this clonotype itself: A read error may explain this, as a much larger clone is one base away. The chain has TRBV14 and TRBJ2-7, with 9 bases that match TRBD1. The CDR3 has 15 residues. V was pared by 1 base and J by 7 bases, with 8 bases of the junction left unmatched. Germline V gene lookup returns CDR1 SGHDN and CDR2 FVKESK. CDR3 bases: TGTGCCAGCAGCCAAGGGACAGGGGCTTACAATGAGCAGTACTTC. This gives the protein CASSQGTGAYNEQYF.

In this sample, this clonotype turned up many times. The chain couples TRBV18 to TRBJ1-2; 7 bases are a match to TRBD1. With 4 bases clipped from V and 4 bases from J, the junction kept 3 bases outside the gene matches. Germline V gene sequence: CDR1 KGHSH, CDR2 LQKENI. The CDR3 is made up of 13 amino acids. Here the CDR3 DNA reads TGTGCCAGCTCACGGGACAGCCTCTATGGCTACACCTTC. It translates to CASSRDSLYGYTF.

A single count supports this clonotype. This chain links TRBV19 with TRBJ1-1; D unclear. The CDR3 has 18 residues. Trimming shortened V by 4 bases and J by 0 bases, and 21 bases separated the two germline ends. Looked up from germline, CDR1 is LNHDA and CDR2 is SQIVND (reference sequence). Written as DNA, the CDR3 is TGTGCCAGTAGTAGGACCCTCAGCTCGTCAGCCATGAACACTGAAGCTTTCTTT. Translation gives CASSRTLSSSAMNTEAFF.

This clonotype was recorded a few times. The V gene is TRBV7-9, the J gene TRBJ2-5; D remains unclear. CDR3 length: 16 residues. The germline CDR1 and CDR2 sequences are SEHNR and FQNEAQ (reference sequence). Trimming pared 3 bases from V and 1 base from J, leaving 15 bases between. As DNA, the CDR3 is TGTGCCAGCAGCTTCATGGCCCGCAGCACCCAAGAGACCCAGTACTTC. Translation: CASSFMARSTQETQYF. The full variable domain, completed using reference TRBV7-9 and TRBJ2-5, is DTGVSQNPRHKITKRGQNVTFRCDPISEHNRLYWYRQTLGQGPEFLTYFQNEAQLEKSRLLSDRFSAERPKGSFSTLEIQRTEQGDSAMYLCASSFMARSTQETQYFGPGTRLLVL.

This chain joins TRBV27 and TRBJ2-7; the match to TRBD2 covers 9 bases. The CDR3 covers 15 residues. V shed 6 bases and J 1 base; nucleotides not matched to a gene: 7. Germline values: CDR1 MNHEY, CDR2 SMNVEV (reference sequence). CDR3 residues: CASRSRLAESYEQYF. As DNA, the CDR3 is TGTGCCAGCAGGTCGCGACTAGCGGAGTCCTACGAGCAGTACTTC.

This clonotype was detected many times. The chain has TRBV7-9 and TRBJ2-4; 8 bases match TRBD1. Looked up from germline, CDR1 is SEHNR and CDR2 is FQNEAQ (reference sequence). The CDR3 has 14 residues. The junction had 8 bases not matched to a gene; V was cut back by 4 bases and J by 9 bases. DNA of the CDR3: TGTGCCAGCAGCTCGGACAGGGAAGAGAGCATTCAGTACTTC. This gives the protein CASSSDREESIQYF.

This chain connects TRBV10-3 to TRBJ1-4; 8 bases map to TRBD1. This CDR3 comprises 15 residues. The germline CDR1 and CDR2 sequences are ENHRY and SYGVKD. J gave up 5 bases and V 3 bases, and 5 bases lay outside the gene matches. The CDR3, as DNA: TGTGCCATCAGTGACCGGACAGGGCTAAATGAAAAACTGTTTTTT. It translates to CAISDRTGLNEKLFF.

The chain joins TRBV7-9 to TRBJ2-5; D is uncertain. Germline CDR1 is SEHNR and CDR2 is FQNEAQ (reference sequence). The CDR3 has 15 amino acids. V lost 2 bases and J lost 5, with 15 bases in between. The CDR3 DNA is TGTGCCAGCAGCTTAAAAAAAAGCGTCGGGGAGACCCAGTACTTC. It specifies CASSLKKSVGETQYF. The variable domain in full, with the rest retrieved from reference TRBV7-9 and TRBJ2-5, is DTGVSQNPRHKITKRGQNVTFRCDPISEHNRLYWYRQTLGQGPEFLTYFQNEAQLEKSRLLSDRFSAERPKGSFSTLEIQRTEQGDSAMYLCASSLKKSVGETQYFGPGTRLLVL.

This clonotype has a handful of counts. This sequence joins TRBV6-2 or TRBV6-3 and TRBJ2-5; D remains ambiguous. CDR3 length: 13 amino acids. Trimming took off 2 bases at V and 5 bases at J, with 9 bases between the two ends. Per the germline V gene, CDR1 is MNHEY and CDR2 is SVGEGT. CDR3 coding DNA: TGTGCCAGCAGTTACCTCCTGCCCGAGACCCAGTACTTC. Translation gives CASSYLLPETQYF.

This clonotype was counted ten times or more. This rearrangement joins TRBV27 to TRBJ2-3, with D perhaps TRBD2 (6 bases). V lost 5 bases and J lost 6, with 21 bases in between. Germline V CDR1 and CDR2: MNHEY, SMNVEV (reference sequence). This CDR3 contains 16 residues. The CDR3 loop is CASSLEFLLAPDTQYF. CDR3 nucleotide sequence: TGTGCCAGCAGTCTCGAATTCCTACTAGCTCCCGATACGCAGTATTTT.

CDR3 protein: CASSPLGTGHNEQFF. The CDR3 DNA reads TGTGCCAGCAGTCCTCTCGGGACAGGGCACAATGAGCAGTTCTTC. V usage is TRBV27 and J usage is TRBJ2-1; TRBD1 matches 9 bases. The junction had 7 bases not matched to a gene; V was cut back by 5 bases and J by 5 bases. Germline V gene sequence: CDR1 MNHEY, CDR2 SMNVEV (reference sequence). The CDR3 runs 15 residues.

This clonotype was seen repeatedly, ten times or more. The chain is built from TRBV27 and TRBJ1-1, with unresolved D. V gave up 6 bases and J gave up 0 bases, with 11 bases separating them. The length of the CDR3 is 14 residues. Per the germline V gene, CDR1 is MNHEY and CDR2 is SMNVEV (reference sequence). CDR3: CASRPGNMNTEAFF. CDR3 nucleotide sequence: TGTGCCAGCAGACCCGGGAACATGAACACTGAAGCTTTCTTT.

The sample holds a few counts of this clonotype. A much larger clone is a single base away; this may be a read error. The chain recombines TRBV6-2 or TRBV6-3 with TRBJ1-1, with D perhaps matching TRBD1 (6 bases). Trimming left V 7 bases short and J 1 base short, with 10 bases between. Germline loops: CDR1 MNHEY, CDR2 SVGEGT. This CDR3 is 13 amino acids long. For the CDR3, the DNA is TGTGCCAGCAAGAGGACAGAGAACACTGAAGCTTTCTTT. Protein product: CASKRTENTEAFF.

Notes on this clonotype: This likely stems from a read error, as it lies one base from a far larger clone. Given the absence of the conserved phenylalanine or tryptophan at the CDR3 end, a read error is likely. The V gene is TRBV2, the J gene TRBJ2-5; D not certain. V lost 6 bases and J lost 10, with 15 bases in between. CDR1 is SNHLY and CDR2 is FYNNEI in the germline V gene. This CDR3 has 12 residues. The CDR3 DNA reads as TGTGCCAGCAGCAACCATCTAGGCGACCAGTACTCC. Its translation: CASSNHLGDQYS.

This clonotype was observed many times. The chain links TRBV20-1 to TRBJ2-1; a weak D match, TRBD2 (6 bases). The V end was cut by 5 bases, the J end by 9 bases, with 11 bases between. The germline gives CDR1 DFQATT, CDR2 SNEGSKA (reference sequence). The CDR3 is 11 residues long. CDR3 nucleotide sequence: TGCAGTGCTCCATCGGGGGTTGAGCAGTTCTTC. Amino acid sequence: CSAPSGVEQFF.

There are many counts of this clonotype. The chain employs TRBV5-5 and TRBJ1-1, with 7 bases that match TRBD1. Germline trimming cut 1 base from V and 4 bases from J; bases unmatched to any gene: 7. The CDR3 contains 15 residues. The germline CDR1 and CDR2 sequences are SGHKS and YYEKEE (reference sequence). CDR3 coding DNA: TGTGCCAGCAGCTTGTCGACAGGGCGTAGCACTGAAGCTTTCTTT. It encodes CASSLSTGRSTEAFF.

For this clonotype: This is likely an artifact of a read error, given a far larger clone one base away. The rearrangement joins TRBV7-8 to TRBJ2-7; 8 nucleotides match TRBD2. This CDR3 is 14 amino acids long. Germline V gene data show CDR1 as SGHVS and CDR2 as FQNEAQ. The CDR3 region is CASSRREGDYGQYF. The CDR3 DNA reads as TGTGCCAGCAGCCGCCGGGAGGGAGACTACGGGCAGTACTTC. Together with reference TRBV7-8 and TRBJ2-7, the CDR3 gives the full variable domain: GAGVSQSPRYKVAKRGQDVALRCDPISGHVSLFWYQQALGQGPEFLTYFQNEAQLDKSGLPSDRFFAERPEGSVSTLKIQRTQQEDSAVYLCASSRREGDYGQYFGPGTRLTVT.

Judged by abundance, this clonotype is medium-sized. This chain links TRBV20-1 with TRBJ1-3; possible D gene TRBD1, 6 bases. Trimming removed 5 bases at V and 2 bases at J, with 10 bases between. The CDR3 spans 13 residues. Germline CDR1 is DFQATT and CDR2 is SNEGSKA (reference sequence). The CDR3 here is CSALRTAGNTIYF. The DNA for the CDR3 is TGCAGTGCTTTAAGGACAGCTGGAAACACCATATATTTT.